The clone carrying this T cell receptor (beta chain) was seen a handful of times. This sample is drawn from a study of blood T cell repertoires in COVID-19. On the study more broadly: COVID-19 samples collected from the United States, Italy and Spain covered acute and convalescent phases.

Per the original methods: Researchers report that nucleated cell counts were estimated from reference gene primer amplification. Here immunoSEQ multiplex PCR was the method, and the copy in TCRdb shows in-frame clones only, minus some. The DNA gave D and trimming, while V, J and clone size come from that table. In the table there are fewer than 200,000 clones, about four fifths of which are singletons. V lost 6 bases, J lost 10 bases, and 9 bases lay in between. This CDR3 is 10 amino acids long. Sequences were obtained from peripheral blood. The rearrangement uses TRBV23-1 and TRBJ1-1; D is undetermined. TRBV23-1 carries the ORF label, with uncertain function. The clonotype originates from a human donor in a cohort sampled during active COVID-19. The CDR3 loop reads CASRASVAFF. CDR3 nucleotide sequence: TGCGCCAGCAGGGCTTCAGTAGCTTTCTTT.